Shown below are 7 T cell receptor beta chains from a single sample sequenced in a study of shared clonotypes between healthy human individuals. Produced via immunoSEQ multiplex PCR; TCRdb's table is partial and in-frame only. This sample has about 1.9 million clones, with over 85% found just once. In the naive CD8 group, cells lacked CD45RO and were positively selected for CCR7, so terminally differentiated effector memory CD45RA+ cells were left out. Sequenced: naive CD8+ T cells from PBMCs. These receptor sequences come from a young man in good health. Some clones in this sample may be carry-over from other donors' samples.

To note about this clone: Other DNA sequences in the sample encode the same CDR3. The rearrangement joins TRBV9 to TRBJ2-2; maybe TRBD2 (6 bases). V was pared by 2 bases and J by 4 bases, with 12 bases between. The CDR3 has 15 residues. Germline CDR1 SGDLS, CDR2 YYNGEE. CDR3 in DNA: TGTGCCAGCAGCGTTGGGGGAGCGGGCACCGGGGAGCTGTTTTTT. Protein: CASSVGGAGTGELFF. The full variable domain, rest sourced from reference TRBV9 and TRBJ2-2, is DSGVTQTPKHLITATGQRVTLRCSPRSGDLSVYWYQQSLDQGLQFLIQYYNGEERAKGNILERFSAQQFPDLHSELNLSSLELGDSALYFCASSVGGAGTGELFFGEGSRLTVL.

V and J are TRBV4-3 and TRBJ2-1; D possibly corresponds to TRBD1 (5 bases). CDR1 is LGHNA and CDR2 is YSLEER in the germline V gene. This CDR3 contains 16 residues. V dropped 4 bases and J dropped 0 bases, with 13 bases sitting between them. The DNA of the CDR3 is TGCGCCAGCAGCCTCAGGACACGGAGCTCCTACAATGAGCAGTTCTTC. Amino acids: CASSLRTRSSYNEQFF.

This chain connects TRBV29-1 to TRBJ1-2; no clear D. The CDR3 is made up of 12 amino acids. Trimming left V 5 bases short and J 3 bases short, with 10 bases between. Germline CDR1 is SQVTM and CDR2 is ANQGSEA. For the CDR3, the DNA is TGCAGCGTTTGGGTGGCGGACTATGGCTACACCTTC. Translation: CSVWVADYGYTF.

The V gene is TRBV4-1, the J gene TRBJ2-5; 14 positions agree with TRBD2. The length of the CDR3 is 14 residues. Germline loops: CDR1 MGHRA, CDR2 YSYEKL. After removal of 5 bases from V and 7 bases from J, the junction contained 3 bases not matched to a gene. CDR3 in DNA: TGCGCCAGCAGCTTTGGACTAGCGGGAGGGACCCAGTACTTC. Amino acids: CASSFGLAGGTQYF.

The rearrangement joins TRBV28 to TRBJ2-3; D remains ambiguous. This CDR3 spans 12 amino acids. CDR1 MDHEN and CDR2 SYDVKM come from the germline V gene. The V gene lost 2 bases and the J gene lost 7 bases, with 7 bases spanning the gap. CDR3 sequence reads: CASSLTGNTQYF. CDR3 coding DNA: TGTGCCAGCAGTTTAACTGGGAATACGCAGTATTTT.

This chain links TRBV28 with TRBJ1-2; 7 bases match TRBD1. Germline CDR1 reads MDHEN; CDR2 reads SYDVKM. This CDR3 spans 16 amino acids. The J segment lost 2 bases and the V segment lost 1 base, leaving 7 bases of the junction unmatched. The DNA for the CDR3 is TGTGCCAGCAGTTTATCGACAGGGTGGGGGAACTATGGCTACACCTTC. This codes for CASSLSTGWGNYGYTF.

This clone was picked up one time. Other nucleotide sequences in the sample specify the same CDR3. CDR3 sequence reads: CASSYSSYTGELFF. The CDR3 coding sequence is TGTGCCAGCAGTTACTCTTCGTACACCGGGGAGCTGTTTTTT. The chain employs TRBV6-5 and TRBJ2-2; D uncertain. The germline V gene encodes CDR1 MNHEY and CDR2 SVGAGI. The CDR3 spans 14 residues. V dropped 0 bases and J dropped 3 bases, with 5 bases sitting between them.